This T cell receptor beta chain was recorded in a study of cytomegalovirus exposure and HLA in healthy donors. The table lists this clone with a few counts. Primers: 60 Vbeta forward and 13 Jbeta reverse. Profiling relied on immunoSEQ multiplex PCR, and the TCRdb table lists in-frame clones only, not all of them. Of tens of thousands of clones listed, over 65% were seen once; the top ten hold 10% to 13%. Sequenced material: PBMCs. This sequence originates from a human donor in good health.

CDR3: CSVLTEGVQYF. CDR3 bases: TGCAGCGTTCTAACAGAAGGGGTGCAGTATTTT. The chain has TRBV29-1 and TRBJ2-3, with D tentatively TRBD1 (5 bases). Germline CDR1 reads SQVTM; CDR2 reads ANQGSEA. Trimming left V 5 bases short and J 11 bases short, with 14 bases between. This CDR3 contains 11 residues.